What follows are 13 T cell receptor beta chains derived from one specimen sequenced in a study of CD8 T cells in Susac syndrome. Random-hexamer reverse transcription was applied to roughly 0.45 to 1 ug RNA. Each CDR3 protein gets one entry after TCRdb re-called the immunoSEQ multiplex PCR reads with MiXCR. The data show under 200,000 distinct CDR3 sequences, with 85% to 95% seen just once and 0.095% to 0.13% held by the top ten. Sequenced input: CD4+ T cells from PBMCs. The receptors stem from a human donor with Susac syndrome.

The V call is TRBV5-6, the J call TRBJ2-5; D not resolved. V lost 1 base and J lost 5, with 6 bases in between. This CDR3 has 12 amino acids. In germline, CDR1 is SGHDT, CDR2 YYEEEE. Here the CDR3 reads CASSLTPETQYF. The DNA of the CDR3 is TGTGCCAGCAGCTTGACCCCGGAGACCCAGTACTTC.

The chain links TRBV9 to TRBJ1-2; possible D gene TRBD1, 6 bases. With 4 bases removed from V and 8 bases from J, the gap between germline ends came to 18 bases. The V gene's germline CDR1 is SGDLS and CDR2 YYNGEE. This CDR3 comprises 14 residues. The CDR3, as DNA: TGTGCCAGCAGCTCACGTTTGGGGGCGAGAGGCTACACCTTC. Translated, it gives CASSSRLGARGYTF.

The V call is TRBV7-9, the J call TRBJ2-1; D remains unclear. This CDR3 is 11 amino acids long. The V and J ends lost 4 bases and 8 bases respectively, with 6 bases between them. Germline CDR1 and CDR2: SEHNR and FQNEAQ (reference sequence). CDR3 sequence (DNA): TGTGCCAGCAGCTGGGTGGATGAGCAGTTCTTC. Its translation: CASSWVDEQFF.

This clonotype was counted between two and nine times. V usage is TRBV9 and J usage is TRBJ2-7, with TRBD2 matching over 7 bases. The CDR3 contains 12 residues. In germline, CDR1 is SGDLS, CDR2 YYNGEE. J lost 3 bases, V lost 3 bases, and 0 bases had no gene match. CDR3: CASSGGGYEQYF. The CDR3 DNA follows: TGTGCCAGCAGCGGCGGGGGCTACGAGCAGTACTTC.

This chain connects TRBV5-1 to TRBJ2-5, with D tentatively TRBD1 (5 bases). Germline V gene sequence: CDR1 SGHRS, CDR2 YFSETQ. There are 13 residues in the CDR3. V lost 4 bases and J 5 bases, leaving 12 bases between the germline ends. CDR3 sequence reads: CASSRGAGETQYF. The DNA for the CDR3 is TGCGCCAGCAGCAGGGGCGCCGGGGAGACCCAGTACTTC. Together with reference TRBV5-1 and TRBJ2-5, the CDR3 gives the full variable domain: KAGVTQTPRYLIKTRGQQVTLSCSPISGHRSVSWYQQTPGQGLQFLFEYFSETQRNKGNFPGRFSGRQFSNSRSEMNVSTLELGDSALYLCASSRGAGETQYFGPGTRLLVL.

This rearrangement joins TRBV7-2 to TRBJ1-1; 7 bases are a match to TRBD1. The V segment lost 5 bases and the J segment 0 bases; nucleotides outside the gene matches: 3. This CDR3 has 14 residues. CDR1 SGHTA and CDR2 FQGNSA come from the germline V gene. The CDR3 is CASSRQGMNTEAFF. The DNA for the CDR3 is TGTGCCAGCAGCCGACAGGGTATGAACACTGAAGCTTTCTTT.

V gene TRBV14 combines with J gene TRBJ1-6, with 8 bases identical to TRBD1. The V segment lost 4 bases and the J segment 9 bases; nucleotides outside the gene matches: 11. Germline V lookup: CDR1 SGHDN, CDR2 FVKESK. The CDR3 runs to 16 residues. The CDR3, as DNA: TGTGCCAGCAGCCCTCTGGGGCAGGGGGCAGGTTCACCCCTCCACTTT. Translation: CASSPLGQGAGSPLHF.

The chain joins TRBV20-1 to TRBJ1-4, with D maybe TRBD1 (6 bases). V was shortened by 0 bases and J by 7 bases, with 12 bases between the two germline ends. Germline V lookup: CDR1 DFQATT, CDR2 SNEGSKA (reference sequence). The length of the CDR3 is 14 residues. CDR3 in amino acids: CSARDLQGLEKLFF. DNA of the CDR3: TGCAGTGCTAGAGATCTCCAGGGGCTTGAAAAACTGTTTTTT.

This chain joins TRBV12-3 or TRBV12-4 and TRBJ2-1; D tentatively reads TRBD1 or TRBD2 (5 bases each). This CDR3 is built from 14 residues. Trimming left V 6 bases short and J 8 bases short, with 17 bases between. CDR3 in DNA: TGTGCCAGCAGGGCCCCGGGGCCGAAGGATGAGCAGTTCTTC. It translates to CASRAPGPKDEQFF.

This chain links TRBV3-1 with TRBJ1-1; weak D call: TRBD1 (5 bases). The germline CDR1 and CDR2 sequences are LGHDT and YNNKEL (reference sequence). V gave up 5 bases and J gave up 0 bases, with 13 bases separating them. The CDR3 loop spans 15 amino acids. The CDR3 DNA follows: TGTGCCAGCAGCTACGGGGGAGGGATGAACACTGAAGCTTTCTTT. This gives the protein CASSYGGGMNTEAFF.

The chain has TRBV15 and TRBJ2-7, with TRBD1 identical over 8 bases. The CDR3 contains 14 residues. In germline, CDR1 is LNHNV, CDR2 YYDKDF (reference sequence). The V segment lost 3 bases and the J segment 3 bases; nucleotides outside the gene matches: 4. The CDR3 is CATSSPDRGYEQYF. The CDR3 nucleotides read TGTGCCACCAGCAGCCCCGACAGGGGCTACGAGCAGTACTTC.

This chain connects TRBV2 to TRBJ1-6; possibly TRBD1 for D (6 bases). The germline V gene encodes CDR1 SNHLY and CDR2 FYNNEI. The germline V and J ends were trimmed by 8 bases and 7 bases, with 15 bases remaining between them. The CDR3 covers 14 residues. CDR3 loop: CASGGSRGNSPLHF. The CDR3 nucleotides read TGTGCCAGCGGAGGTTCCAGGGGAAATTCACCCCTCCACTTT.

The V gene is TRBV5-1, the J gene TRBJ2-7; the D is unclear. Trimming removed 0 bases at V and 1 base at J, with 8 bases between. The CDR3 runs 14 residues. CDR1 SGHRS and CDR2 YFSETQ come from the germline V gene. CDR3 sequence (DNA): TGCGCCAGCAGCTTGGAGGTGGGGTCCTACGAGCAGTACTTC. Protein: CASSLEVGSYEQYF.